The rows below give T cell receptor beta chains drawn from one sample of a study of regulatory T cells in long-lasting Graves disease. TCRdb called the multiplex PCR reads again in MiXCR, with one record for every CDR3 protein. The table shows some 340,000 distinct CDR3 sequences, with less than 30% occurring only once. Sequencing used peripheral blood mononuclear cells (PBMCs), obtained when the disease was refractory, from a patient treated with antithyroid drugs. Source of these receptors: a woman in her thirties or forties with Graves disease. The CDR3 runs from the conserved cysteine through the conserved F or W. The D gene is left open where the match is weak. A clone size is listed for some rows: how often the clone was seen (once, few, many), or a class if it is expanded.

clone size	V gene	J gene	D gene	CDR3 DNA	CDR3 protein
few	TRBV6-1	TRBJ1-3	TRBD1	TGTGCCAGCAGCTTTGGACAGGGGACTGGAAACACCATATATTTT	CASSFGQGTGNTIYF
many	TRBV6-1	TRBJ2-5	TRBD1	TGTGCCAGCAGTCACAGGGGGGAGACCCAGTACTTC	CASSHRGETQYF
few	TRBV25-1	TRBJ2-2	NA	TGTGCCAGCAGGGTAACGGATAAAGACACCGGGGAGCTGTTTTTT	CASRVTDKDTGELFF
NA	TRBV20-1	TRBJ2-2	TRBD2	TGCAGTGCTAGCGGGAGGGCCCCGAACACCGGGGAGCTGTTTTTT	CSASGRAPNTGELFF
many	TRBV13	TRBJ2-5	TRBD2	TGTGCCAGCAGCTTCGGGACTAGCGACCAAGAGACCCAGTACTTC	CASSFGTSDQETQYF
NA	TRBV6-9	TRBJ2-1	NA	TGTGCCAGCAGTTCAGATCCGGGACACTTCTACAATGAGCAGTTCTTC	CASSSDPGHFYNEQFF
many	TRBV28	TRBJ1-6	NA	TGTGCCAGCAGTTTCAGCTCCTATAATTCACCCCTCCACTTT	CASSFSSYNSPLHF
few	TRBV4-1	TRBJ1-5	NA	TGCGCCAGCAGCCAAGTTTTGGGCAGAGATCAGCCCCAGCATTTT	CASSQVLGRDQPQHF
NA	TRBV20-1	TRBJ2-5	TRBD2	TGCAGTGCTAGAGTACTAGCGGGAGGGCCGGTAGGGGAGACCCAGTACTTC	CSARVLAGGPVGETQYF
NA	TRBV5-1	TRBJ1-2	NA	TGCGCCAGCAGCAGGGAGGGTTCGGGAGATGGCTACACCTTC	CASSREGSGDGYTF
many	TRBV6-5	TRBJ1-1	NA	TGTGCCAGCAGTTATCGGTCCACCCCGAACACTGAAGCTTTCTTT	CASSYRSTPNTEAFF
NA	TRBV6-1	TRBJ1-6	NA	TGTGCCAGCAGTGAAGAGTCAGTTTATTCACCCCTCCACTTT	CASSEESVYSPLHF
many	TRBV28	TRBJ1-1	NA	TGTGCCAGCAGTATTTACACGATGAACACTGAAGCTTTCTTT	CASSIYTMNTEAFF
NA	TRBV12-3/TRBV12-4	TRBJ2-1	TRBD2	TGTGCCAGCAGTTTTACCGGGCTAGCGGGAGGGGGCTCCTACAATGAGCAGTTCTTC	CASSFTGLAGGGSYNEQFF
NA	TRBV4-1	TRBJ2-5	TRBD1	TGCGCCAGCAGCCAACCCCGACAGGGAGAGACCCAGTACTTC	CASSQPRQGETQYF
NA	TRBV28	TRBJ2-1	TRBD1	TGTGCCAGCATCACCCCGACAGGGGCCTACAATGAGCAGTTCTTC	CASITPTGAYNEQFF
NA	TRBV7-6	TRBJ2-2	NA	TGTGCCAGCAGCTTAGATCGATGGCAGGGTGCCACCGGGGAGCTGTTTTTT	CASSLDRWQGATGELFF
many	TRBV29-1	TRBJ2-2	NA	TGCAGCGTTGATGACATGGGGGAGCTGTTTTTT	CSVDDMGELFF
NA	TRBV20-1	TRBJ2-1	NA	TGCAGTGCTAGAGATCACCCGGGGCTAGCGTCCTACGAGCAGTTCTTC	CSARDHPGLASYEQFF
many	TRBV28	TRBJ2-1	TRBD2	TGTGCCAGCAGTTTATGTTCCCTAGCGGGGTGGGGTTGCTCTGAGCAGTTCTTC	CASSLCSLAGWGCSEQFF
few	TRBV6-1	TRBJ2-7	TRBD2	TGTGCCAGCAGTGTGCTAGCGGGAACCTGCGAGCAGTACTTC	CASSVLAGTCEQYF
many	TRBV28	TRBJ2-7	NA	TGTGCCAGCAGTTTGGCCTTAGGCGGTGTGGCTTACGAGCAGTACTTC	CASSLALGGVAYEQYF
few	TRBV30	TRBJ1-5	NA	TGTGCCTGGAGCGGTCAGGCTAGCAATCAGCCCCAGCATTTT	CAWSGQASNQPQHF
NA	TRBV28	TRBJ2-7	NA	TGTGCCAGCTCCCCCGAGTACACTCGCGAGCAGTACTTC	CASSPEYTREQYF
few	TRBV7-3	TRBJ1-1	NA	TGTGCCAGCAGCTTAACCACGGACACTGAAGCTTTCTTT	CASSLTTDTEAFF
NA	TRBV27	TRBJ1-1	NA	TGTGCCAGCAGTTTACCGGGAGGCCTTTCGATCGCGAACACTGAAGCTTTCTTT	CASSLPGGLSIANTEAFF
NA	TRBV28	TRBJ2-7	NA	TGTGCCTGGAGGGCCGCCGGGGCCTACGAGCAGTACTTC	CAWRAAGAYEQYF
many	TRBV28	TRBJ2-5	NA	TGTGCCAGCAGTTTGGCCGGGAAGGGGCGGTACCAAGAGACCCAGTACTTC	CASSLAGKGRYQETQYF
NA	TRBV7-9	TRBJ2-7	TRBD1	TGTGCCAGCAGCTTAGGGCAGGACAGGGGTTACGAGCAGTACTTC	CASSLGQDRGYEQYF
NA	TRBV12-3/TRBV12-4	TRBJ2-1	TRBD2	TGTGCCAGCAGTTTGGCGGGAGTTGGTGAGCAGTTCTTC	CASSLAGVGEQFF
NA	TRBV12-3/TRBV12-4	TRBJ2-3	NA	TGTGCCAGCAGTTTACGGCTATTGGGGGCGCAAGGCACAGATACGCAGTATTTT	CASSLRLLGAQGTDTQYF
many	TRBV10-3	TRBJ2-4	NA	TGTGCCATCAGTGAGGACTTGTTAAAAAACATTCAGTACTTC	CAISEDLLKNIQYF
NA	TRBV2	TRBJ2-1	NA	TGTGCCAGCAGTGAATTGGGGGCGAGCCACAATGAGCAGTTCTTC	CASSELGASHNEQFF
many	TRBV10-3	TRBJ1-1	NA	TGTGCCATCAGTGAGTCTCAGGACTTGAACACTGAAGCTTTCTTT	CAISESQDLNTEAFF
many	TRBV29-1	TRBJ2-2	TRBD2	TGCAGCGTTGTAACTAGCGGAACCGGGGAGCTGTTTTTT	CSVVTSGTGELFF
few	TRBV19	TRBJ2-1	TRBD2	TGTGCCAGTAGTCTACTAGCGGGAGGCCGTAATGAGCAGTTCTTC	CASSLLAGGRNEQFF